This TCR beta chain was observed in a study of CD8 T cells in ankylosing spondylitis. Study-wide results and caveats: In ankylosing spondylitis patients, matched synovial fluid reportedly showed significant enrichment of disease-linked clones. Characteristic, it appeared, of ankylosing spondylitis blood was a TCR beta motif of seven or eight highly homologous variants.

Molecular-barcoded quantitative 5'-RACE produced these TCR beta libraries. TCRdb redid the calling of the 5' RACE reads with MiXCR, one entry per CDR3 protein. The table records some 200,000 distinct CDR3 sequences, roughly 13% of them present only once. Points on this clonotype: Its antigen is as yet unknown.

V dropped 4 bases and J dropped 5 bases, with 11 bases sitting between them. The CDR3 is made up of 13 amino acids. CDR1 GTSNPN and CDR2 SVGIG come from the germline V gene (reference sequence). The sequenced sample was blood, either unsorted or a sorted T cell fraction (not recorded which). The rearrangement links TRBV30 to TRBJ2-2; no definite D call. This sequence was found in a male donor with ankylosing spondylitis or in good health (not recorded which). The CDR3 nucleotides read TGTGCCTGGATACAGAGACCTACCGGGGAGCTGTTTTTT. Amino acid sequence: CAWIQRPTGELFF.